This record covers a single TCR beta chain. Sequencing used immunoSEQ multiplex PCR; TCRdb keeps in-frame clones, though not all of them. The table lists some 150,000 clones, around 77% of them singletons, with around 30% in the top ten. Germline V gives CDR1 MNHEY, CDR2 SMNVEV (reference sequence). The V end was cut by 3 bases, the J end by 1 base, with 7 bases between. The CDR3 has 13 residues. These data belong to a study of cytotoxic CD8 clonotypes in ibrutinib-treated CLL. This sequence originates from a human donor with chronic lymphocytic leukemia. The source was PBMCs, collected after 12 months of ibrutinib treatment. This chain connects TRBV27 to TRBJ2-7, with D unresolved. In nucleotides, the CDR3 is TGTGCCAGCAGTTTCATGAAATCCTACGAGCAGTACTTC. This encodes CASSFMKSYEQYF.